The 5 T cell receptor beta chains below were found in one sample sequenced in a study of T-cell reconstitution after alpha-beta-depleted transplantation in children. TCRbeta library preparation incorporated unique molecular identifiers. In TCRdb, the PCR reads were re-called with MiXCR into one record per CDR3 protein. The sample has some 450,000 distinct CDR3 sequences, approximately 41% seen once. Sequences were derived from PBMCs, sampled before TCRalphabeta/CD19-depleted stem cell transplant. The receptors shown here come from a girl aged 2-10 years with aplastic anemia, due to receive a stem cell transplant.

This chain connects TRBV12-5 to TRBJ1-1, with D maybe TRBD1 (6 bases). Germline V gives CDR1 LGHNT, CDR2 FRNRAP. CDR3 length equals 14 residues. V lost 1 base, J lost 6 bases, and 12 bases lay in between. CDR3 nucleotide sequence: TGTGCTAGTGGTTTGGGGGGGCGCTTCGCTGAAGCTTTCTTT. Translation: CASGLGGRFAEAFF. The variable domain in full, with the rest retrieved from reference TRBV12-5 and TRBJ1-1, is DARVTQTPRHKVTEMGQEVTMRCQPILGHNTVFWYRQTMMQGLELLAYFRNRAPLDDSGMPKDRFSAEMPDATLATLKIQPSEPRDSAVYFCASGLGGRFAEAFFGQGTRLTVV.

The chain joins TRBV20-1 to TRBJ2-1; TRBD2 is a possible D gene (5 bases). Germline V gene lookup returns CDR1 DFQATT and CDR2 SNEGSKA (reference sequence). This CDR3 spans 14 amino acids. Between the trimmed V and J ends, which lost 5 bases and 3 bases, there was a span of 14 bases. The CDR3 nucleotides read TGCAGTGCTGCCCGCGGAGGCAGCTACAATGAGCAGTTCTTC. It translates to CSAARGGSYNEQFF.

This rearrangement joins TRBV7-9 to TRBJ1-1; no clear D gene. This CDR3 is built from 14 residues. Germline V gene sequence: CDR1 SEHNR, CDR2 FQNEAQ (reference sequence). Trimming took 6 bases from V and 6 from J, leaving 17 bases between them. For the CDR3, the DNA is TGTGCCAGCAGTGCCGGGGTGGGTCTCGCTGAAGCTTTCTTT. Protein sequence: CASSAGVGLAEAFF.

Many counts were recorded for this clonotype. The chain's CDR3 is CASSLDLLGASTDTQYF. For the CDR3, the DNA is TGCGCCAGCAGCTTGGATCTTCTAGGTGCTAGCACAGATACGCAGTATTTT. This chain joins TRBV5-1 and TRBJ2-3; D is undetermined. The CDR3 is 17 residues long. V lost 0 bases, J lost 0 bases, and 14 bases lay in between. Germline CDR1 and CDR2: SGHRS and YFSETQ.

The V call is TRBV7-9, the J call TRBJ1-1, with D uncertain. Trimming took off 1 base at V and 7 bases at J, with 13 bases between the two ends. Germline CDR1 is SEHNR and CDR2 is FQNEAQ (reference sequence). There are 14 residues in the CDR3. The CDR3 protein is CASSLVSRPIEAFF. The CDR3, as DNA: TGTGCCAGCAGCTTAGTCTCCAGGCCCATTGAAGCTTTCTTT.